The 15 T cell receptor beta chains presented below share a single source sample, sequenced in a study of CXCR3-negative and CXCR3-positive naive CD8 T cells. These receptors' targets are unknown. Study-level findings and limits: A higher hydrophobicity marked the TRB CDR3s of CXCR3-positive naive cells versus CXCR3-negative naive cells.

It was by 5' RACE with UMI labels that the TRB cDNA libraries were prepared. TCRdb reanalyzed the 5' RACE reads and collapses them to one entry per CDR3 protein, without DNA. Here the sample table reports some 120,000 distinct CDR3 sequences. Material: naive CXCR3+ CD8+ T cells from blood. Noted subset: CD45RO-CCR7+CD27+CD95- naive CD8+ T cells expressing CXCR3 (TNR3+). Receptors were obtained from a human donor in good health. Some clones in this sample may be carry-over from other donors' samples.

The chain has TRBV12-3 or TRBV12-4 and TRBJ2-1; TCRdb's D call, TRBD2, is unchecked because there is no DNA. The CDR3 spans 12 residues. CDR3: CASRTGSSGKFF.

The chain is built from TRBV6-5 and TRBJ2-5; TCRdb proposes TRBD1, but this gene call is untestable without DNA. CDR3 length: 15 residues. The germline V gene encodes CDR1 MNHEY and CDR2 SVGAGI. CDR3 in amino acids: CASSYSTGGGETQYF.

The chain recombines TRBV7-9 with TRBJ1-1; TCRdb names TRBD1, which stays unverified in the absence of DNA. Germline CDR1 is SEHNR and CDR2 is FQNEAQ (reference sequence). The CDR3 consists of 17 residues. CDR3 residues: CASSQGATGRGNTEAFF.

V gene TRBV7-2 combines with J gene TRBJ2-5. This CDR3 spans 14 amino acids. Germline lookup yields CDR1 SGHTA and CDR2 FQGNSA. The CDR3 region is CASIELSFQETQYF. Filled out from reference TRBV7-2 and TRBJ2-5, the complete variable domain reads GAGVSQSPSNKVTEKGKDVELRCDPISGHTALYWYRQSLGQGLEFLIYFQGNSAPDKSGLPSDRFSAERTGGSVSTLTIQRTQQEDSAVYLCASIELSFQETQYFGPGTRLLVL.

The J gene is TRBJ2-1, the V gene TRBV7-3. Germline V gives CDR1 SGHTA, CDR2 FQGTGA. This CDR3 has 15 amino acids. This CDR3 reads CASSLAGGPDNEQFF. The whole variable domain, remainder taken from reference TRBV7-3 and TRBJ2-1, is GAGVSQTPSNKVTEKGKYVELRCDPISGHTALYWYRQSLGQGPEFLIYFQGTGAADDSGLPNDRFFAVRPEGSVSTLKIQRTERGDSAVYLCASSLAGGPDNEQFFGPGTRLTVL.

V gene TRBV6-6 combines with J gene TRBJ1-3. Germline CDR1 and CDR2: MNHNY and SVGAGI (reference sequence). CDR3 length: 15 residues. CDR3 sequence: CASSYPTSAGNTIYF.

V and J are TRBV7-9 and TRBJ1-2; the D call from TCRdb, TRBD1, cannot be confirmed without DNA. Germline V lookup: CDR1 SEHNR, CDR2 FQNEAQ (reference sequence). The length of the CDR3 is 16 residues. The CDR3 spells CASSDAMGQVTYGYTF.

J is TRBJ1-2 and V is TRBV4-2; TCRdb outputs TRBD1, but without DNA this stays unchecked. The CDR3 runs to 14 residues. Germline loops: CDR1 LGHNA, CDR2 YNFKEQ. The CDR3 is CASSQGVGGYGYTF.

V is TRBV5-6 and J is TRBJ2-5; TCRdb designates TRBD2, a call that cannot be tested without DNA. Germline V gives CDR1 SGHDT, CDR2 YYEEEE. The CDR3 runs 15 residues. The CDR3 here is CASSFGTSFLQTQYF.

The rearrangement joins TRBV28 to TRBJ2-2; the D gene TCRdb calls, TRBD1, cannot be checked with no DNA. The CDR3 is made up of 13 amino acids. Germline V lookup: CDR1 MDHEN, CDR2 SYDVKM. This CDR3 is CASSYTGSGELFF.

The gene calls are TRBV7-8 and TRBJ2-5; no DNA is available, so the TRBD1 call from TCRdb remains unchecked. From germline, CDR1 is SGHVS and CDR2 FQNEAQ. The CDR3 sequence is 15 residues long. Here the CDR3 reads CASSLERGGRETQYF.

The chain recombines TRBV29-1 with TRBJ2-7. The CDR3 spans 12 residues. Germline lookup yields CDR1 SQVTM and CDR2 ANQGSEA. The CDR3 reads CSIGGGGYEQYF.

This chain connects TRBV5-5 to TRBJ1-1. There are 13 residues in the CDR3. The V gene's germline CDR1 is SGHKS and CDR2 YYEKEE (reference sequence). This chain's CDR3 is CASSLILNTEAFF.

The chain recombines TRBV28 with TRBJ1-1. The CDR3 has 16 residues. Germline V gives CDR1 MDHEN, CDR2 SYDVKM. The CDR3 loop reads CASSFPPQFVGTEAFF.

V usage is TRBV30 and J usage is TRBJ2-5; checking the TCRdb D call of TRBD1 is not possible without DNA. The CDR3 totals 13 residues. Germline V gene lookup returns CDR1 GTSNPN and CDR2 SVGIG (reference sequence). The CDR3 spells CAWSLDRWETQYF.